The 27 T cell receptor beta chains in this list originate from one sample, sequenced in a study of cytomegalovirus exposure and HLA in healthy donors. PCR primers comprised 60 Vbeta and 13 Jbeta primers. Generated by immunoSEQ multiplex PCR, the TCRdb table keeps only in-frame clones and is missing some. Counted here are more than 95,000 clones, 60% to 70% occurring once; the ten biggest clones make up around 9.7%. Sequencing used PBMCs. These receptors all come from a woman aged 35 to 49 in good health and CMV-seropositive.

The chain combines TRBV19 with TRBJ2-1, with D possibly being TRBD1 (7 bases). The germline V and J ends were trimmed by 7 bases and 3 bases, with 13 bases remaining between them. The CDR3 covers 14 residues. Germline CDR1 and CDR2: LNHDA and SQIVND (reference sequence). This chain's CDR3 is CASKSQGGYNEQFF. DNA for the CDR3: TGTGCCAGTAAGAGCCAGGGGGGCTACAATGAGCAGTTCTTC.

This clone occurred a few times. This sequence joins TRBV27 and TRBJ2-6, with unresolved D. V lost 2 bases, J lost 0 bases, and 5 bases lay in between. Per germline, CDR1 MNHEY and CDR2 SMNVEV (reference sequence). The CDR3 is made up of 15 amino acids. The CDR3 loop is CASSLGVSGANVLTF. As DNA, the CDR3 is TGTGCCAGCAGTTTAGGAGTCTCTGGGGCCAACGTCCTGACTTTC.

The chain couples TRBV7-2 to TRBJ2-2; D gene uncertain. Trimming removed 7 bases at V and 6 bases at J, with 9 bases between. The CDR3 runs to 12 residues. In germline, CDR1 is SGHTA, CDR2 FQGNSA. CDR3 region: CASNGAPGELFF. CDR3 bases: TGTGCCAGCAACGGAGCCCCCGGGGAGCTGTTTTTT.

This clone was counted only a few times. V gene TRBV28 combines with J gene TRBJ1-1; D gene ambiguous. CDR1 is MDHEN, CDR2 SYDVKM, per germline. This CDR3 region has 18 residues. V lost 5 bases, J lost 0 bases, and 22 bases lay in between. The CDR3 here is CASSRQFKVGILNTEAFF. For the CDR3, the DNA is TGTGCCAGCAGTCGGCAATTTAAAGTCGGGATCTTGAACACTGAAGCTTTCTTT. Full variable domain (outside the CDR3, taken from reference TRBV28 and TRBJ1-1): DVKVTQSSRYLVKRTGEKVFLECVQDMDHENMFWYRQDPGLGLRLIYFSYDVKMKEKGDIPEGYSVSREKKERFSLILESASTNQTSMYLCASSRQFKVGILNTEAFFGQGTRLTVV.

A few counts support this clone. The chain has TRBV19 and TRBJ1-5, with D unresolved. With 6 bases removed from V and 3 bases from J, the gap between germline ends came to 9 bases. This CDR3 comprises 13 residues. Germline V gene sequence: CDR1 LNHDA, CDR2 SQIVND (reference sequence). The CDR3 DNA follows: TGTGCCAGTAGACCCGGGGACAATCAGCCCCAGCATTTT. Protein: CASRPGDNQPQHF. Together with reference TRBV19 and TRBJ1-5, the CDR3 gives the full variable domain: DGGITQSPKYLFRKEGQNVTLSCEQNLNHDAMYWYRQDPGQGLRLIYYSQIVNDFQKGDIAEGYSVSREKKESFPLTVTSAQKNPTAFYLCASRPGDNQPQHFGDGTRLSIL.

The chain carries TRBV2 and TRBJ2-2; D is perhaps TRBD1 (5 bases). This CDR3 has 15 amino acids. Per germline, CDR1 SNHLY and CDR2 FYNNEI. Deletions cut 7 bases from V and 2 bases from J, with 14 bases between. DNA for the CDR3: TGTGCCAGCAACCCCTTGACAGCAAACACCGGGGAGCTGTTTTTT. It encodes CASNPLTANTGELFF. The full variable domain, completed using reference TRBV2 and TRBJ2-2, is EPEVTQTPSHQVTQMGQEVILRCVPISNHLYFYWYRQILGQKVEFLVSFYNNEISEKSEIFDDQFSVERPDGSNFTLKIRSTKLEDSAMYFCASNPLTANTGELFFGEGSRLTVL.

The CDR3: CSVESRVSGLYEQYF. The CDR3 DNA follows: TGCAGCGTTGAGTCTAGGGTTTCGGGACTCTACGAGCAGTACTTC. V usage is TRBV29-1 and J usage is TRBJ2-7; tentatively, D is TRBD2 (6 bases). The CDR3 has 15 residues. The V end lost 3 bases, the J end lost 3 bases, and 18 bases lay between the germline ends. Germline assignment: CDR1 SQVTM and CDR2 ANQGSEA.

The chain combines TRBV30 with TRBJ1-6; D gene ambiguous. The CDR3 sequence is 14 residues long. Trimming pared 3 bases from V and 0 bases from J, leaving 6 bases between. The germline gives CDR1 GTSNPN, CDR2 SVGIG (reference sequence). DNA of the CDR3: TGTGCCTGGAGGGGGAGCTCCTATAATTCACCCCTCCACTTT. As protein: CAWRGSSYNSPLHF.

This clone was seen just once. The genes are TRBV18 and TRBJ1-2; D possibly corresponds to TRBD1 (5 bases). The CDR3 consists of 13 residues. Germline V lookup: CDR1 KGHSH, CDR2 LQKENI. Trimming shortened V by 8 bases and J by 3 bases, and 13 bases separated the two germline ends. The CDR3 bases are TGTGCCAGCACGCAGGGTAACGACTATGGCTACACCTTC. Translation gives CASTQGNDYGYTF. Supplemented by reference TRBV18 and TRBJ1-2, the full variable domain reads NAGVMQNPRHLVRRRGQEARLRCSPMKGHSHVYWYRQLPEEGLKFMVYLQKENIIDESGMPKERFSAEFPKEGPSILRIQQVVRGDSAAYFCASTQGNDYGYTFGSGTRLTVV.

The count of this clone is one. The J gene is TRBJ1-3, the V gene TRBV5-1, with D possibly matching TRBD1 (6 bases). The ends were cut back, 4 bases at V and 1 base at J, with 24 bases in the middle. Germline-derived CDR1 and CDR2 are SGHRS and YFSETQ. The CDR3 runs to 19 residues. CDR3 sequence reads: CASSPGGLRGFSSGNTIYF. The CDR3 bases are TGCGCCAGCAGCCCCGGCGGTCTGAGGGGGTTTTCGTCTGGAAACACCATATATTTT. Using reference TRBV5-1 and TRBJ1-3 for the parts outside the CDR3, the full variable domain is KAGVTQTPRYLIKTRGQQVTLSCSPISGHRSVSWYQQTPGQGLQFLFEYFSETQRNKGNFPGRFSGRQFSNSRSEMNVSTLELGDSALYLCASSPGGLRGFSSGNTIYFGEGSWLTVV.

The chain carries TRBV27 and TRBJ1-1; D remains ambiguous. This CDR3 has 14 amino acids. Germline CDR1 reads MNHEY; CDR2 reads SMNVEV (reference sequence). V lost 7 bases and J lost 4, with 16 bases in between. CDR3 DNA sequence: TGTGCCAGCACCCTGACTAGATGGACCACTGAAGCTTTCTTT. Translation gives CASTLTRWTTEAFF.

The genes are TRBV2 and TRBJ2-5; TRBD1 aligns across 10 bases. V was pared by 6 bases and J by 5 bases, with 6 bases of the junction left unmatched. The CDR3 runs 14 residues. Per germline, CDR1 SNHLY and CDR2 FYNNEI. For the CDR3, the DNA is TGTGCCAGCAGAGACAGGGGGCGCGGGGAGACCCAGTACTTC. It codes for CASRDRGRGETQYF.

This clone was detected a few times. The genes are TRBV7-9 and TRBJ2-7, with 8 nucleotides matching TRBD2. This CDR3 has 15 residues. Germline V gene data show CDR1 as SEHNR and CDR2 as FQNEAQ (reference sequence). Unmatched junction bases numbered 11, after V lost 6 bases and J lost 4 bases. CDR3 loop: CASSPLSGTSYEQYF. CDR3 sequence (DNA): TGTGCCAGCAGTCCCCTTAGCGGGACTTCTTACGAGCAGTACTTC.

The chain carries TRBV7-2 and TRBJ1-4, with D tentatively TRBD1 (6 bases). V was clipped by 8 bases and J by 4 bases, with 11 bases between them. This CDR3 has 13 residues. Germline V lookup: CDR1 SGHTA, CDR2 FQGNSA. The CDR3 DNA sequence: TGTGCCAGCCGCGGACAGCTTAATGAAAAACTGTTTTTT. It encodes CASRGQLNEKLFF.

The chain combines TRBV6-4 with TRBJ2-1, with a weak D call TRBD2 (6 bases). CDR3 size: 15 residues. CDR1 and CDR2 (germline): MRHNA, SNTAGT. V was pared by 5 bases and J by 6 bases, with 17 bases between. The CDR3 nucleotides are TGTGCCAGCAGTCCTCACGGGGGTAGCAGCAATGAGCAGTTCTTC. Protein sequence: CASSPHGGSSNEQFF.

The chain combines TRBV6-1 with TRBJ1-1, with a weak D call TRBD1 (5 bases). The germline V gene encodes CDR1 MNHNS and CDR2 SASEGT. Trimming left V 2 bases short and J 0 bases short, with 10 bases between. The CDR3 is 15 residues long. The CDR3 reads CASSELGGVNTEAFF. The CDR3 DNA is TGTGCCAGCAGTGAATTGGGAGGGGTGAACACTGAAGCTTTCTTT.

The chain has TRBV27 and TRBJ1-1; 9 bases fit TRBD1. The CDR3 runs to 15 residues. Germline values: CDR1 MNHEY, CDR2 SMNVEV (reference sequence). J was trimmed by 2 bases and V by 6 bases; bases with no gene match: 7. CDR3 amino acids: CASRGDREVNTEAFF. The CDR3 DNA is TGTGCCAGCAGAGGGGACAGGGAGGTCAACACTGAAGCTTTCTTT.

The chain employs TRBV19 and TRBJ1-1, with D perhaps TRBD1 (6 bases). CDR3 length equals 14 residues. Between the trimmed V and J ends, which lost 3 bases and 5 bases, there was a span of 13 bases. Germline V gene data show CDR1 as LNHDA and CDR2 as SQIVND (reference sequence). The CDR3: CASSMGGGVTEAFF. In nucleotides, the CDR3 is TGTGCCAGTAGTATGGGGGGGGGCGTAACTGAAGCTTTCTTT.

This clone was observed a single time. The chain uses TRBV5-1 and TRBJ2-3; TRBD2 agrees at 9 bases. The V gene end was trimmed by 1 base and the J gene end by 7 bases; junction bases not matched to a gene: 22. The CDR3 has 20 residues. Germline assignment: CDR1 SGHRS and CDR2 YFSETQ. The CDR3 reads CASSLLTRVAGVTRDYTQYF. CDR3 coding DNA: TGCGCCAGCAGCTTGTTAACCCGAGTAGCGGGAGTGACCCGTGATTATACGCAGTATTTT.

This chain joins TRBV7-9 and TRBJ1-3, with TRBD1 matching 10 bases. CDR1 is SEHNR, CDR2 FQNEAQ, per germline (reference sequence). J was trimmed by 0 bases and V by 5 bases; bases with no gene match: 4. The CDR3 extends over 16 amino acids. CDR3 sequence reads: CASSTDRGFSGNTIYF. In nucleotides, the CDR3 is TGTGCCAGCAGCACGGACAGGGGGTTCTCTGGAAACACCATATATTTT.

This chain joins TRBV5-6 and TRBJ2-3; D might be TRBD2 (5 bases). V gave up 0 bases and J gave up 4 bases, with 9 bases separating them. The germline CDR1 and CDR2 sequences are SGHDT and YYEEEE. The CDR3 spans 14 residues. CDR3 coding DNA: TGTGCCAGCAGCTTGGGAACGGAGGCAGATACGCAGTATTTT. Residues: CASSLGTEADTQYF.

This clone has only a few counts. J is TRBJ2-3 and V is TRBV11-2; 12 nucleotides align to TRBD2. CDR1 and CDR2 from the germline V gene are SGHAT and FQNNGV. J lost 6 bases, V lost 2 bases, and 0 bases had no gene match. The CDR3 is 14 residues long. As DNA, the CDR3 is TGTGCCAGCAGCTTAACTAGCGGGAGGGATACGCAGTATTTT. Its protein product is CASSLTSGRDTQYF. The full variable domain, with the rest looked up from reference TRBV11-2 and TRBJ2-3, is EAGVAQSPRYKIIEKRQSVAFWCNPISGHATLYWYQQILGQGPKLLIQFQNNGVVDDSQLPKDRFSAERLKGVDSTLKIQPAKLEDSAVYLCASSLTSGRDTQYFGPGTRLTVL.

This chain joins TRBV29-1 and TRBJ1-2; TRBD1 matches 8 bases. Trimming removed 5 bases from V and 0 bases from J; junction bases left unmatched: 2. The CDR3 runs 13 residues. Germline loops: CDR1 SQVTM, CDR2 ANQGSEA. In nucleotides, the CDR3 is TGCAGCGTTCGACAGGGGTCTAACTATGGCTACACCTTC. The encoded protein is CSVRQGSNYGYTF.

Only a few counts were recorded for this clone. V and J are TRBV4-2 and TRBJ2-2, with D perhaps TRBD2 (5 bases). The CDR3 loop spans 16 amino acids. CDR1 is LGHNA and CDR2 is YNFKEQ in the germline V gene. V dropped 4 bases and J dropped 6 bases, with 18 bases sitting between them. The CDR3 DNA follows: TGTGCCAGCAGCCGCGATCTGCCGGGAAGCGCCGGGGAGCTGTTTTTT. It codes for CASSRDLPGSAGELFF.

The chain couples TRBV2 to TRBJ2-3; tentatively, D is TRBD2 (6 bases). This CDR3 is built from 15 residues. Germline lookup yields CDR1 SNHLY and CDR2 FYNNEI. Between the trimmed V and J ends, which lost 1 base and 3 bases, there was a span of 11 bases. The DNA of the CDR3 is TGTGCCAGCAGTGAAGACTCGGGAGTTACAGATACGCAGTATTTT. This codes for CASSEDSGVTDTQYF.

This chain connects TRBV4-1 to TRBJ2-5; 8 nucleotides align to TRBD1. With the DNA end fitting TRBJ2-7 better, the J assignment may be wrong. This CDR3 is built from 16 residues. In germline, CDR1 is MGHRA, CDR2 YSYEKL. The CDR3 region is CASSQNPQGAIDEQYF. The CDR3 DNA follows: TGCGCCAGCAGCCAGAATCCTCAGGGGGCGATTGACGAGCAGTACTTC.

The chain employs TRBV5-5 and TRBJ1-2, with D unclear. Trimming pared 6 bases from V and 5 bases from J, leaving 17 bases between. CDR1 and CDR2 from the germline V gene are SGHKS and YYEKEE (reference sequence). The CDR3 extends over 14 amino acids. The CDR3: CASTTIPADYGYTF. DNA of the CDR3: TGTGCCAGCACCACAATCCCGGCGGATTATGGCTACACCTTC. Filled out from reference TRBV5-5 and TRBJ1-2, the complete variable domain reads DAGVTQSPTHLIKTRGQQVTLRCSPISGHKSVSWYQQVLGQGPQFIFQYYEKEERGRGNFPDRFSARQFPNYSSELNVNALLLGDSALYLCASTTIPADYGYTFGSGTRLTVV.